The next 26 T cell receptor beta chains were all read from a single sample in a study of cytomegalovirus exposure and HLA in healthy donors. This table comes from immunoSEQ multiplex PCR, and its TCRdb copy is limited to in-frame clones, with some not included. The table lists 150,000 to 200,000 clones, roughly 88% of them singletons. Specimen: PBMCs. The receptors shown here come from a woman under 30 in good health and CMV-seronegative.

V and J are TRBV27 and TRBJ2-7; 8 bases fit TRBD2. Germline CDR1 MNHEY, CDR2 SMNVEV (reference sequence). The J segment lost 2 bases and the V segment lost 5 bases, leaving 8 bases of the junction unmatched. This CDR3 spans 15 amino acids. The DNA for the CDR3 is TGTGCCAGCAGTCGTACTAGCGGAGCCACCTACGAGCAGTACTTC. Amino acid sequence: CASSRTSGATYEQYF.

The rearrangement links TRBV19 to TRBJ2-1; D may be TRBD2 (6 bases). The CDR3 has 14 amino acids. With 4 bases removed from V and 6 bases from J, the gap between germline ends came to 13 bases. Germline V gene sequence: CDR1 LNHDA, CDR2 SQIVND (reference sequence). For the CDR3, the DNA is TGTGCCAGTAGTACCCCGCGGGGAGGCAATGAGCAGTTCTTC. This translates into CASSTPRGGNEQFF.

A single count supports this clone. The CDR3 DNA reads as TGTGCCACCGGTACCGGGACTAGCGGCACAGATACGCAGTATTTT. Translation gives CATGTGTSGTDTQYF. This chain joins TRBV15 and TRBJ2-3; TRBD2 agrees at 10 bases. This CDR3 is built from 15 residues. CDR1 and CDR2 from the germline V gene are LNHNV and YYDKDF (reference sequence). Unmatched junction bases numbered 6, after V lost 8 bases and J lost 1 base.

Here the CDR3 reads CASSAPGGGYGYTF. The CDR3 nucleotides read TGTGCCAGCAGCGCTCCGGGGGGAGGCTATGGCTACACCTTC. The chain recombines TRBV7-2 with TRBJ1-2; tentatively, D is TRBD1 (5 bases). CDR1 and CDR2 (germline): SGHTA, FQGNSA. This CDR3 has 14 residues. Deletions cut 5 bases from V and 4 bases from J, with 14 bases between.

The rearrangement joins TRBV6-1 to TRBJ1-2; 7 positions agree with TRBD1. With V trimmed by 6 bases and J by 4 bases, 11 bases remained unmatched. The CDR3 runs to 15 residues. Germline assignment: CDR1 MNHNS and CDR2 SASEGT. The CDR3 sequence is CASRVTGIDGYGYTF. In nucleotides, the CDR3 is TGTGCCAGCAGGGTGACAGGGATCGATGGCTATGGCTACACCTTC.

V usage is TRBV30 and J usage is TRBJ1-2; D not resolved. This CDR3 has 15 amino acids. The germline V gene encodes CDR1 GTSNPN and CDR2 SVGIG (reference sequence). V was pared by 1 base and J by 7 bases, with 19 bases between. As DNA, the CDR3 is TGTGCCTGGAGTGCCTCGAGAGCGGCGGCAGGTGGCTACACCTTC. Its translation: CAWSASRAAAGGYTF.

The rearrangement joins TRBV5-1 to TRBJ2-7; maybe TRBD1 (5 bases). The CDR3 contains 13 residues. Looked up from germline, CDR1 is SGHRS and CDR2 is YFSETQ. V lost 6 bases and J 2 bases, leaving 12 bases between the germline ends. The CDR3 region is CASKEDRTYEQYF. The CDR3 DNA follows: TGCGCCAGCAAGGAAGACAGAACCTACGAGCAGTACTTC. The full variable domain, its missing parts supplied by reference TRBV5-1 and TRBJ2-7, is KAGVTQTPRYLIKTRGQQVTLSCSPISGHRSVSWYQQTPGQGLQFLFEYFSETQRNKGNFPGRFSGRQFSNSRSEMNVSTLELGDSALYLCASKEDRTYEQYFGPGTRLTVT.

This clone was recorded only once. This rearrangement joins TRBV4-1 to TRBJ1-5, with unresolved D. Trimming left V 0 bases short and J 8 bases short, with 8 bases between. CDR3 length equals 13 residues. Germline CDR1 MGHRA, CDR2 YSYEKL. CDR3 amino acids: CASSQDREEPQHF. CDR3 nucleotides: TGCGCCAGCAGCCAAGATCGGGAGGAGCCCCAGCATTTT.

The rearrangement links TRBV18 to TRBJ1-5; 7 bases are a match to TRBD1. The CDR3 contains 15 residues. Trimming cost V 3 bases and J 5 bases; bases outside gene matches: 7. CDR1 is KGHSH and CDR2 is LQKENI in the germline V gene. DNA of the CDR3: TGTGCCAGCTCACCGGACAGGCAAAGGGATCAGCCCCAGCATTTT. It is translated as CASSPDRQRDQPQHF.

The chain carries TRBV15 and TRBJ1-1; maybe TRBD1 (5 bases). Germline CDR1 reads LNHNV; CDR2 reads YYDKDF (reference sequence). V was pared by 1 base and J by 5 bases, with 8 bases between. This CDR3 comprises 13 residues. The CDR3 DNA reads TGTGCCACCAGCAGAGGGGGCCGGACTGAAGCTTTCTTT. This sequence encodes CATSRGGRTEAFF.

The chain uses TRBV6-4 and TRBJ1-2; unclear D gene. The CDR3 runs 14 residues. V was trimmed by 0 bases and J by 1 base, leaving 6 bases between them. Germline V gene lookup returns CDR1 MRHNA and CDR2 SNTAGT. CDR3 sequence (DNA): TGTGCCAGCAGTGACTCGGGCAGTAACTATGGCTACACCTTC. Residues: CASSDSGSNYGYTF.

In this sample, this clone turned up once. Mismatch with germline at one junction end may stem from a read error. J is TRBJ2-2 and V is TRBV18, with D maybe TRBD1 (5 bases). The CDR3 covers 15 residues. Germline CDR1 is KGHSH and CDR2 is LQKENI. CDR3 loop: CASSPPGQPTRELFF. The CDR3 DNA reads TGTGCCAGCTCACCACCTGGACAACCCACCCGGGAGCTGTTTTTT.

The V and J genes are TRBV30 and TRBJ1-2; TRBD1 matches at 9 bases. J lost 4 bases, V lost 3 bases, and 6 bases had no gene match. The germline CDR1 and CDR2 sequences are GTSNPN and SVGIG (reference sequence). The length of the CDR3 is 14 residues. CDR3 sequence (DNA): TGTGCCTGGAGGAGTGGACAGGGGAGCTATGGCTACACCTTC. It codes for CAWRSGQGSYGYTF.

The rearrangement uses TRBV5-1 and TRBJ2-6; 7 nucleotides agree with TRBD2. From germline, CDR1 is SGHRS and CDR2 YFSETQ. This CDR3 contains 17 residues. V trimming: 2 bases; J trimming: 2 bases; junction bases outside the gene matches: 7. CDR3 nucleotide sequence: TGCGCCAGCAGCTTAGGTCTGGGAGGGGCTGGGGCCAACGTCCTGACTTTC. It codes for CASSLGLGGAGANVLTF.

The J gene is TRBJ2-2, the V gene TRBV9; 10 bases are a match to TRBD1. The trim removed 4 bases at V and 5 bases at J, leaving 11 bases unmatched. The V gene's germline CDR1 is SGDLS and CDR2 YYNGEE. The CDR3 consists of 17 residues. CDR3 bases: TGTGCCAGCAGCCCCCATCGACAGGGGGCGTCGACCGGGGAGCTGTTTTTT. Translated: CASSPHRQGASTGELFF. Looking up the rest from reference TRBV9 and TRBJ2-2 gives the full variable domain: DSGVTQTPKHLITATGQRVTLRCSPRSGDLSVYWYQQSLDQGLQFLIQYYNGEERAKGNILERFSAQQFPDLHSELNLSSLELGDSALYFCASSPHRQGASTGELFFGEGSRLTVL.

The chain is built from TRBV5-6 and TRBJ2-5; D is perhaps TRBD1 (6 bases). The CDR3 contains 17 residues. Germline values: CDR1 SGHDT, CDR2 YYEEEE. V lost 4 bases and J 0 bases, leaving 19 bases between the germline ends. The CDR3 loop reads CASSPRQGWKYQETQYF. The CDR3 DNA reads TGTGCCAGCAGCCCACGTCAGGGGTGGAAGTACCAAGAGACCCAGTACTTC.

This chain's CDR3 is CASSPQLGAGNTIYF. The DNA of the CDR3 is TGTGCCAGCTCACCACAGTTAGGGGCTGGAAACACCATATATTTT. This chain joins TRBV18 and TRBJ1-3; the D gene is possibly TRBD1 (5 bases). Looked up from germline, CDR1 is KGHSH and CDR2 is LQKENI. Trimming took 1 base from V and 2 from J, leaving 9 bases between them. CDR3 length equals 15 residues.

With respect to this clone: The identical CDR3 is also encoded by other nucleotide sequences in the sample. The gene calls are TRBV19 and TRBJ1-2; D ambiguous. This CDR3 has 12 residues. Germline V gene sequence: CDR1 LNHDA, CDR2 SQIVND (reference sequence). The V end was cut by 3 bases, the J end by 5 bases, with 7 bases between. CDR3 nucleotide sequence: TGTGCCAGTAGTATCGCGGGGTATGGCTACACCTTC. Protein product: CASSIAGYGYTF.

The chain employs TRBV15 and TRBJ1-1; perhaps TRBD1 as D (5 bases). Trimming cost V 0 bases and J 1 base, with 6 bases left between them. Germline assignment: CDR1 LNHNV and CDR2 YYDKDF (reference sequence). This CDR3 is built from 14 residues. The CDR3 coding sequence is TGTGCCACCAGCAGAGATCAGGGGAACACTGAAGCTTTCTTT. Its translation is CATSRDQGNTEAFF.

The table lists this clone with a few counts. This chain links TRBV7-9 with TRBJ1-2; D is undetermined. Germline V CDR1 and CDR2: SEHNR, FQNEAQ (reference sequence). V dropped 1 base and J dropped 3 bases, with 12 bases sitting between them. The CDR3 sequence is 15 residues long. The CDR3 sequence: CASSLGGDGYYGYTF. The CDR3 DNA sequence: TGTGCCAGCAGCTTAGGCGGTGATGGTTACTATGGCTACACCTTC.

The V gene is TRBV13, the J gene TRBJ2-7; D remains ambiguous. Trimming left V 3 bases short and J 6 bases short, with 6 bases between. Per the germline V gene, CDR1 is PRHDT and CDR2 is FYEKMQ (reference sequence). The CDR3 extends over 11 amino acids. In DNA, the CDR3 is TGTGCCAGCAGCTTGGTCGGCGAGCAGTACTTC. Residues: CASSLVGEQYF.

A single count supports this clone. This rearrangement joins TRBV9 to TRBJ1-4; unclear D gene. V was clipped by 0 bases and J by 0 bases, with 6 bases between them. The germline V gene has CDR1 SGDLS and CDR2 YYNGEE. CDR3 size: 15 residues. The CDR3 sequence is CASSVDQATNEKLFF. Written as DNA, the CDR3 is TGTGCCAGCAGCGTAGACCAGGCAACTAATGAAAAACTGTTTTTT. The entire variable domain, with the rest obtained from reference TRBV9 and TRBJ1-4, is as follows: DSGVTQTPKHLITATGQRVTLRCSPRSGDLSVYWYQQSLDQGLQFLIQYYNGEERAKGNILERFSAQQFPDLHSELNLSSLELGDSALYFCASSVDQATNEKLFFGSGTQLSVL.

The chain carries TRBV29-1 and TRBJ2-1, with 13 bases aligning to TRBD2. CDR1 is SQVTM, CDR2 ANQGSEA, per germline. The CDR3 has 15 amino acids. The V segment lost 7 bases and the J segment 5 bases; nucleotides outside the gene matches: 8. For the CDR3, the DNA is TGCAGCGCCGGTGGAGGACTAGCGGGAGACAATGAGCAGTTCTTC. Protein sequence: CSAGGGLAGDNEQFF.

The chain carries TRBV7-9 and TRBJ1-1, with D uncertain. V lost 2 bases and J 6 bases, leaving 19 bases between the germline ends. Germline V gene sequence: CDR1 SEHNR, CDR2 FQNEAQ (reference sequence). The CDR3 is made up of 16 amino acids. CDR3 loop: CASSLTQRPQDAEAFF. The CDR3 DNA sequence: TGTGCCAGCAGCTTAACCCAGCGTCCACAAGACGCTGAAGCTTTCTTT.

Written as DNA, the CDR3 is TGTGCCAGCAGTTACTCGACAGCCACCAATCAGCCCCAGCATTTT. Translated, it gives CASSYSTATNQPQHF. The rearrangement links TRBV6-6 to TRBJ1-5, with a tentative D call TRBD1 (5 bases). This CDR3 contains 15 residues. V lost 0 bases to trimming and J lost 3 bases, with 9 bases between them. Germline V gene lookup returns CDR1 MNHNY and CDR2 SVGAGI (reference sequence).

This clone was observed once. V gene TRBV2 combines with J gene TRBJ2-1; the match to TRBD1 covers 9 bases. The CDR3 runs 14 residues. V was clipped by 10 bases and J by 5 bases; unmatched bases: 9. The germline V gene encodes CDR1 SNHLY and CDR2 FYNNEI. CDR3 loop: CAKAGTGSNNEQFF. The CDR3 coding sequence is TGTGCCAAAGCCGGGACAGGGAGTAACAATGAGCAGTTCTTC.